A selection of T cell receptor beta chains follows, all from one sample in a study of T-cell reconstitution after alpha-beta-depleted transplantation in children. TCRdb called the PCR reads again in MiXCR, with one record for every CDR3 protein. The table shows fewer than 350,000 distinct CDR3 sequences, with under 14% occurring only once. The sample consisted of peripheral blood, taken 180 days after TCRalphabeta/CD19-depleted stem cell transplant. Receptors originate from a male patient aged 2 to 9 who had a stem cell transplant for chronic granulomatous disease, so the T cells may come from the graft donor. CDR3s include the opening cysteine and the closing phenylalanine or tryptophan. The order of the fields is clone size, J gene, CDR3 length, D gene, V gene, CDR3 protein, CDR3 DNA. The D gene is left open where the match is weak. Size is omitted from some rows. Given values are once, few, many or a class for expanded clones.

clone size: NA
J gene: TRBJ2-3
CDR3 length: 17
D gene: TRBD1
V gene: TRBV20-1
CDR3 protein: CRARAPRSGQITDTQYF
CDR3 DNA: TGCAGGGCTAGAGCTCCGCGCTCGGGACAGATCACAGATACGCAGTATTTT

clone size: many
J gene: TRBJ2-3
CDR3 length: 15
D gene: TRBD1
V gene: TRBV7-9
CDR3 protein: CASSRGQGSTDTQYF
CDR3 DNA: TGTGCCAGCAGCCGGGGACAGGGGAGCACAGATACGCAGTATTTT

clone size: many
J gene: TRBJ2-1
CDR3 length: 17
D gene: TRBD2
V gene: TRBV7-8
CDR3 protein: CASRYDRGTSRDNEQFF
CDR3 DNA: TGTGCCAGCAGGTATGACCGCGGGACTAGCCGAGACAATGAGCAGTTCTTC

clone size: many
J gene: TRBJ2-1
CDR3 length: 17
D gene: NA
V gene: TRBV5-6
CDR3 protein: CASSLVSGGIGNNEQFF
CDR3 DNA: TGTGCCAGCAGCTTGGTGTCCGGGGGCATTGGCAACAATGAGCAGTTCTTC

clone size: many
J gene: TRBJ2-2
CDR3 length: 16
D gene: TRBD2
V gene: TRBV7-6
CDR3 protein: CASSPLAGVRDGELFF
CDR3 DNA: TGTGCCAGCAGCCCCCTAGCGGGAGTAAGGGACGGGGAGCTGTTTTTT

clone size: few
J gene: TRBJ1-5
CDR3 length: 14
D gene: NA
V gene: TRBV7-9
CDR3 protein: CASSREQGNQPQHF
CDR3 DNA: TGTGCCAGCAGCAGAGAGCAGGGCAATCAGCCCCAGCATTTT

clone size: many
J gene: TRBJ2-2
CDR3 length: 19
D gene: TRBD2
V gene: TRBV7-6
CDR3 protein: CASSRPPTSGKGAAGELFF
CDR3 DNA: TGTGCCAGCAGCCGGCCCCCAACTAGCGGGAAAGGAGCCGCCGGGGAGCTGTTTTTT

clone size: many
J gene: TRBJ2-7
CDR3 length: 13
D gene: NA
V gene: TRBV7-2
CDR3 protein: CASSRTGRYEQYF
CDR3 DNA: TGTGCCAGCAGCCGTACAGGGAGATACGAGCAGTACTTC

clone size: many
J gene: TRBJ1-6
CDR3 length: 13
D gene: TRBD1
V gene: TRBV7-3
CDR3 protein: CASSPGGDSPLHF
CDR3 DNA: TGTGCCAGCAGCCCAGGGGGGGACTCACCCCTCCACTTT

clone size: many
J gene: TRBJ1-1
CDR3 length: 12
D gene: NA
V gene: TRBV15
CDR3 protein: CATGGGVFGAFF
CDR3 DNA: TGTGCCACCGGGGGTGGGGTTTTTGGAGCTTTCTTT

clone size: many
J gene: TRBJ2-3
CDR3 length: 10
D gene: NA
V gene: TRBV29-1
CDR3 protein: CSSRADTQYF
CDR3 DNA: TGCAGCTCGAGGGCAGATACGCAGTATTTT

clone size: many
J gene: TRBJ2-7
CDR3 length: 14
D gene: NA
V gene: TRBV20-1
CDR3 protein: CSARGGKPPYEQYF
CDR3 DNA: TGCAGTGCTAGAGGGGGGAAGCCTCCCTACGAGCAGTACTTC

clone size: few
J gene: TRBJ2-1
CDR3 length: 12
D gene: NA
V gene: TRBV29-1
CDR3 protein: CSGRDVTREQFF
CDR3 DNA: TGCAGCGGCCGGGACGTCACCCGAGAGCAGTTCTTC

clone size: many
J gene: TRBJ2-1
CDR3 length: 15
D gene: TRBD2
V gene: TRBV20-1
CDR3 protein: CSGKMGTSRFNEQFF
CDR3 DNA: TGCAGTGGCAAGATGGGGACTAGCAGGTTCAATGAGCAGTTCTTC

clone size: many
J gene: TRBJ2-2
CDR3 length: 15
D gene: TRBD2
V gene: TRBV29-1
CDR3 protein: CSVEESSGRPGELFF
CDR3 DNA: TGCAGCGTTGAAGAGTCTAGCGGGAGGCCCGGGGAGCTGTTTTTT